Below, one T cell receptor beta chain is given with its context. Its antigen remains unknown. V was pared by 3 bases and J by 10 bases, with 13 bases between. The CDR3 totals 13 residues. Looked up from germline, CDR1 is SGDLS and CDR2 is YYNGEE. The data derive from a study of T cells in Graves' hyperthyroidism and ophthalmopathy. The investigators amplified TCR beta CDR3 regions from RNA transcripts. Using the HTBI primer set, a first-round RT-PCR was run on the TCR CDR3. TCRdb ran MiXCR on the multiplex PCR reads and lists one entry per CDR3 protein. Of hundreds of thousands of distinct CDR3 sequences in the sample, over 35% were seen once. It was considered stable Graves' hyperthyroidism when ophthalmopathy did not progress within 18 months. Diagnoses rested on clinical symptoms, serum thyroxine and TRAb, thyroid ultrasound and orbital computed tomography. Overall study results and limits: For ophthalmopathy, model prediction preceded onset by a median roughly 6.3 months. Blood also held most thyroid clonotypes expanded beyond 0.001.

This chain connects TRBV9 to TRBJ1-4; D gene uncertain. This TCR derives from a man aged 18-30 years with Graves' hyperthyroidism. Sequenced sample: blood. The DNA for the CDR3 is TGTGCCAGCAGCGCAGACATCGATGGAAAACTGTTTTTT. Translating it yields CASSADIDGKLFF.